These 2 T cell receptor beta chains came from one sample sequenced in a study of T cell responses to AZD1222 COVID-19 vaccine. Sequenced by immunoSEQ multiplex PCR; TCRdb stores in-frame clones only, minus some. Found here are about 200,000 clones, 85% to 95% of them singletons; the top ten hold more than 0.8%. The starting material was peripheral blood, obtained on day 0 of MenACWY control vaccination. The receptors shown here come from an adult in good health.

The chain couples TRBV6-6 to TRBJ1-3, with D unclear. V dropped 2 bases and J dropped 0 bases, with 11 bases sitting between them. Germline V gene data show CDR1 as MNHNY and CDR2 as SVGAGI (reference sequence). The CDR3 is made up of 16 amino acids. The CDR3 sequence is CASSYGGSGSGNTIYF. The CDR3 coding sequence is TGTGCCAGCAGTTACGGTGGGTCGGGCTCTGGAAACACCATATATTTT.

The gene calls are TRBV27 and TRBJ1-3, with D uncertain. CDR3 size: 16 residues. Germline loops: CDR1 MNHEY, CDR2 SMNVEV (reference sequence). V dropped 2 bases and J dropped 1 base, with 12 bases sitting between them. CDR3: CASSLNSRTSGNTIYF. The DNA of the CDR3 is TGTGCCAGCAGTTTAAACAGCAGGACTTCTGGAAACACCATATATTTT.